The entry that follows covers one T cell receptor (beta chain) sequence. Its antigen is unidentified. V lost 5 bases and J lost 2; bases outside the gene matches: 7. CDR3 length: 16 amino acids. CDR1 WSHSY and CDR2 SAAADI come from the germline V gene. The data derive from a study of T cell responses to AZD1222 COVID-19 vaccine. TCRdb's table, derived via immunoSEQ multiplex PCR, lists solely in-frame clones and lacks some. The sample lists approximately 260,000 clones, 90% to 95% occurring once. Regarding the study as a whole: Among the donors, most were white British and more were female, and clonal diversity was possibly underestimated. At baseline, just a handful of AZD1222 recipients tested seropositive.

The chain links TRBV10-2 to TRBJ2-7, with 12 positions matching TRBD1. The sample was peripheral blood, taken on day 0 of AZD1222 vaccination. This clonotype originated in an adult in good health. The CDR3 DNA sequence: TGCGCCAGCAGTCTGGGACAGGGGGCCTTCACCTACGAGCAGTACTTC. Translation gives CASSLGQGAFTYEQYF.